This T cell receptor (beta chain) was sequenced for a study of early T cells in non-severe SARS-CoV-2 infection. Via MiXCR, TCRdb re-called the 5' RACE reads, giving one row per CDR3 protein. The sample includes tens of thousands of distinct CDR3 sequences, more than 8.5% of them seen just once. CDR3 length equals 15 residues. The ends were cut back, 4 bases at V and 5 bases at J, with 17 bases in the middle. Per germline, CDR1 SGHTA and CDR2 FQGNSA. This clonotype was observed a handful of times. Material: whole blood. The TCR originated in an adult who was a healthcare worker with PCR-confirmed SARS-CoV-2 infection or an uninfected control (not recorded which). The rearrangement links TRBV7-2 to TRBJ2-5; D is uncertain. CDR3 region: CASSSYVGGGETQYF. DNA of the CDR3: TGTGCCAGCAGCTCGTACGTTGGTGGTGGGGAGACCCAGTACTTC.